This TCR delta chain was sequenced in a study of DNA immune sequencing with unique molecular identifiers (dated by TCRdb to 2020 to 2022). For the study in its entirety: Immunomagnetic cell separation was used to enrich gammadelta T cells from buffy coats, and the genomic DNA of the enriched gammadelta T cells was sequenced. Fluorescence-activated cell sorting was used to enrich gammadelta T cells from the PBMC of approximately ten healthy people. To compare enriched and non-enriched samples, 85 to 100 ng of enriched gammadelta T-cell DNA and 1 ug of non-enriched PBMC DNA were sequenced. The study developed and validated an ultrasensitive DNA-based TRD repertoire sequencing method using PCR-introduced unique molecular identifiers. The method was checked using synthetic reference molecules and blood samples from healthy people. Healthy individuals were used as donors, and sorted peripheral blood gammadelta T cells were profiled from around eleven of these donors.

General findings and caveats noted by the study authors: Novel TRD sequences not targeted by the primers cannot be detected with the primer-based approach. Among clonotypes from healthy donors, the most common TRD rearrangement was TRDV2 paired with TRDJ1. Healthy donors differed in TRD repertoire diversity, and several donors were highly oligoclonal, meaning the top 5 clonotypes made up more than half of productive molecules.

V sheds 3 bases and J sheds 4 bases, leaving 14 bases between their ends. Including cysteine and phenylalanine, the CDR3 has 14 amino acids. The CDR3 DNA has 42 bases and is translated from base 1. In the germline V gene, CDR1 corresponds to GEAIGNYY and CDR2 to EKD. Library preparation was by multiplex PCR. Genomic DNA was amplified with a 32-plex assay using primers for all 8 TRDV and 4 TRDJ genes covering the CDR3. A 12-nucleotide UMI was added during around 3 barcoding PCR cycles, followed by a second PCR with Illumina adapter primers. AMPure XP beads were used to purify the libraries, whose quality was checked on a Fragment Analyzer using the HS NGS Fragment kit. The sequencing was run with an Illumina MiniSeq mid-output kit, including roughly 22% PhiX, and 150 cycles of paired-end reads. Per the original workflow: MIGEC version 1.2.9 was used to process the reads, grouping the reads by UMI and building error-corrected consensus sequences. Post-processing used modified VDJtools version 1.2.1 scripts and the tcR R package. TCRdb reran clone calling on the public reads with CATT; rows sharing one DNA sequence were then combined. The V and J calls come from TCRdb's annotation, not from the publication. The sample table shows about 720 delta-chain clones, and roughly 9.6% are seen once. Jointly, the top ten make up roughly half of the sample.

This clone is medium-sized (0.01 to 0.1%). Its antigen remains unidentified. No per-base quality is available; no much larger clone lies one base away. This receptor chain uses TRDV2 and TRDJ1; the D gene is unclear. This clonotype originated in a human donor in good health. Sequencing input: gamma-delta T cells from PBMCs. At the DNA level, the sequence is TGTGCCTGTGACCAGATGACTGTAGGCGATAAACTCATCTTT. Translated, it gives CACDQMTVGDKLIF.